These T cell receptor beta chains were read from a single sample in a study of control samples from healthy donors and cancer patients. The protocol was immunoSEQ multiplex PCR, while the TCRdb copy is restricted to in-frame clones and leaves out a portion. The sample includes 400,000 to 450,000 clones, 90% of them seen just once. The specimen sequenced was PBMCs. The receptors here all came from a man aged 35 to 55 with head and neck cancer. CDR3s include the opening cysteine and the closing phenylalanine or tryptophan. The order of the fields is V gene, clone size, D gene, J gene, CDR3 DNA, CDR3 protein. The D gene is left open where the match is weak. Some rows have no size entry. The others give once, few or many, or a class for an expanded clone.

>TRBV10-3|once|NA|TRBJ1-2
TGTGCCATCAGTGACCCAGGGAGAGGCTACACCTTC
CAISDPGRGYTF
>TRBV3-1/TRBV3-2|NA|TRBD1|TRBJ1-4
TGTGCCAGCAGATCCGAGGGACAGGGGAATGAAAAACTGTTTTTT
CASRSEGQGNEKLFF
>TRBV15|NA|TRBD1|TRBJ2-3
TGTGCCACCAGCAGGGACAGGGGGCCGGCAGATACGCAGTATTTT
CATSRDRGPADTQYF
>TRBV7-9|NA|NA|TRBJ1-5
TGTGCCAGCAGCTTAGAGTATCAGCCCCAGCATTTT
CASSLEYQPQHF
>TRBV27|few|NA|TRBJ1-5
TGTGCCAGCAGTTCAAGGAGGGGCACTCAGCCCCAGCATTTT
CASSSRRGTQPQHF
>TRBV5-1|NA|NA|TRBJ2-5
TGCGCCAGCAGCTTTATGGGACCCGAGACCCAGTACTTC
CASSFMGPETQYF
>TRBV5-1|NA|NA|TRBJ2-7
TGCGCCAGCAGCATCGGAACCGGGCGGACGGACTACGAGCAGTACTTC
CASSIGTGRTDYEQYF
>TRBV27|few|NA|TRBJ2-3
TGTGCCAGCAGTTTATCATTGCGGGCAGTCCCTCCCGGGGATACGCAGTATTTT
CASSLSLRAVPPGDTQYF
>TRBV7-2|NA|NA|TRBJ1-2
TGTGCCAGCAGCTTAAGGGGGAATGGCTACACCTTC
CASSLRGNGYTF
>TRBV30|NA|NA|TRBJ1-6
TGTGCCTGGGGATCGGGGGCGGGTTCACCCCTCCACTTT
CAWGSGAGSPLHF
>TRBV18|NA|TRBD1|TRBJ1-1
TGTGCCAGCTCGCCGACAGGGGGTAGTGAAGCTTTCTTT
CASSPTGGSEAFF
>TRBV20-1|NA|NA|TRBJ1-2
TGCAGTGCTAGTCCGGATTTAGGGAACTATGGCTACACCTTC
CSASPDLGNYGYTF
>TRBV6-1|once|NA|TRBJ2-5
TGTGCCAGCAGTGAACCATCAGGGGGGGTCTTCGCTGGGGCACAAGAGACCCAGTACTTC
CASSEPSGGVFAGAQETQYF
>TRBV5-5|NA|TRBD1|TRBJ2-7
TGTGCCAGCAGTGACAGGGGGTACAACGAGCAGTACTTC
CASSDRGYNEQYF
>TRBV5-4|once|NA|TRBJ1-4
TGTGCCAGCAGCTTGGAGGGGCAAGAGGAAAAACTGTTTTTT
CASSLEGQEEKLFF
>TRBV3-1/TRBV3-2|NA|TRBD1|TRBJ2-5
TGTGCCAGCAGCCAAGAAACACAGGGGGAGACCCAGTACTTC
CASSQETQGETQYF
>TRBV19|NA|TRBD1|TRBJ2-7
TGTGCCAGTAGTATGACGACAGGGGCAAGGGAGCAGTACTTC
CASSMTTGAREQYF
>TRBV5-1|NA|TRBD2|TRBJ2-1
TGCGCCAGCAGCTTTACGGGGACTAGCGTCATGGAGCAGTTCTTC
CASSFTGTSVMEQFF
>TRBV4-1|NA|NA|TRBJ2-1
TGCGCCAGCAGCCAAATTGGTACCTCGGTCTACAATGAGCAGTTCTTC
CASSQIGTSVYNEQFF
>TRBV19|NA|NA|TRBJ2-1
TGTGCCAGTAGTAGGGATACCTACAATGAGCAGTTCTTC
CASSRDTYNEQFF
>TRBV29-1|NA|TRBD1|TRBJ2-1
TGCAGCGTTGAGGGGACAGGGATAAATGAGCAGTTCTTC
CSVEGTGINEQFF
>TRBV3-1/TRBV3-2|once|TRBD2|TRBJ2-3
TGTGCCAGCAGCCAACATCCCGGTAGCGGGGCGAGCACAGATACGCAGTATTTT
CASSQHPGSGASTDTQYF
>TRBV30|few|TRBD2|TRBJ2-5
TGTGCCTGGAGTGTCGGACTAGCACTAGAGACCCAGTACTTC
CAWSVGLALETQYF
>TRBV10-3|NA|TRBD1|TRBJ2-3
TGTGCCATCAGTGGTGGCCAGGGGGCCACAGATACGCAGTATTTT
CAISGGQGATDTQYF
>TRBV6-5|NA|NA|TRBJ2-7
TGTGCCAGCAGCCGGACTCTCAGCTCCTACGAGCAGTACTTC
CASSRTLSSYEQYF
>TRBV6-1|once|NA|TRBJ2-1
TGTGCCAGCAGTGAAGCAGGGACCTACAATGAGCAGTTCTTC
CASSEAGTYNEQFF
>TRBV12-5|NA|TRBD1|TRBJ2-1
TGTGCTAGTGGTTTGTCCGGGACAGGGGGAAATGAGCAGTTCTTC
CASGLSGTGGNEQFF
>TRBV3-1/TRBV3-2|NA|TRBD2|TRBJ2-1
TGTGCCAGCAGCCATCCCGTCGGGAGGGCCTACAATGAGCAGTTCTTC
CASSHPVGRAYNEQFF
>TRBV19|NA|NA|TRBJ2-2
TGTGCCAGTAGTTTCCCCACAAACACCGGGGAGCTGTTTTTT
CASSFPTNTGELFF
>TRBV7-7|NA|NA|TRBJ2-1
TGTGCTAGCAGCTTATCGCCGGACGCTTACAATGAGCAGTTCTTC
CASSLSPDAYNEQFF
>TRBV11-3|NA|TRBD2|TRBJ2-7
TGTGCCAGCAGCGCGGGACTAGCGGGAACCTACGAGCAGTACTTC
CASSAGLAGTYEQYF
>TRBV7-2|once|NA|TRBJ2-3
TGTGCCAGCAGCTTAGTCTTTGGGTTTGATGGCGTTGATACGCAGTATTTT
CASSLVFGFDGVDTQYF
>TRBV7-9|NA|NA|TRBJ2-7
TGTGCCAGCAGCTTACAGCAGGGAATCTCCTACGAGCAGTACTTC
CASSLQQGISYEQYF
>TRBV6-5|NA|NA|TRBJ1-4
TGTGCCAGCAGTTACTCGGGAGACCCTAATGAAAAACTGTTTTTT
CASSYSGDPNEKLFF
>TRBV29-1|NA|TRBD2|TRBJ2-2
TGCAGCGTTGATGCTAGCGGGAGTCCCGGGGAGCTGTTTTTT
CSVDASGSPGELFF
>TRBV5-4|NA|TRBD1|TRBJ1-6
TGTGCCAGCAGCGGCGGACAGGGACTCTACTCCTATAATTCACCCCTCCACTTT
CASSGGQGLYSYNSPLHF
>TRBV7-2|NA|TRBD2|TRBJ2-1
TGTGCCAGCAGCTGGGCCGGGACTAGCGGGGGCAATGAGCAGTTCTTC
CASSWAGTSGGNEQFF
>TRBV25-1|few|NA|TRBJ2-7
TGTGCCAGCAGATGGGGGGCCGTTTCCGAGCAGTACTTC
CASRWGAVSEQYF
>TRBV4-2|NA|TRBD1|TRBJ2-7
TGTGCCAGCAGCCAGGAACCGGGACAGGGTTTCTACGAGCAGTACTTC
CASSQEPGQGFYEQYF
>TRBV3-1/TRBV3-2|NA|TRBD1|TRBJ1-4
TGTGCCAGCAGCCGACAGGGGGCCTCTGAAAAACTGTTTTTT
CASSRQGASEKLFF
>TRBV7-2|once|TRBD1|TRBJ1-4
TGTGCCAGCAGCAGAGGACAGGTACAGGAGAAACTGTTTTTT
CASSRGQVQEKLFF
>TRBV4-2|NA|NA|TRBJ2-5
TGTGCCAGCAGCCAAGAAGAAGACCATGGGAGCCAGTACTTC
CASSQEEDHGSQYF
>TRBV5-1|once|TRBD1|TRBJ2-5
TGCGCCAGCCTGGCCACAGGGGGCGCCGAGACCCAGTACTTC
CASLATGGAETQYF
>TRBV7-8|NA|NA|TRBJ1-2
TGTGCCAGCAGCCTTAGATTAGATCAGACTAACTATGGCTACACCTTC
CASSLRLDQTNYGYTF
>TRBV5-1|NA|TRBD2|TRBJ2-5
TGCGCCAGCAGCGAACTAGCGGGGGCGGGAGAGACCCAGTACTTC
CASSELAGAGETQYF
>TRBV10-3|NA|TRBD1|TRBJ1-1
TGTGCCATCAGTGAGTCGGGCAGGGGGGCCTTGCAACCGTTT
CAISESGRGALQPF
>TRBV9|NA|NA|TRBJ2-3
TGTGCCAGCAGCGTAGGGTGGGGGACTAGCACAGATACGCAGTATTTT
CASSVGWGTSTDTQYF
>TRBV5-6|NA|NA|TRBJ1-2
TGTGCCAGCAGCCCACCCACAGCTAACTATGGCTACACCTTC
CASSPPTANYGYTF
>TRBV28|NA|TRBD2|TRBJ2-4
TGTGCCAGCAGTTCGGGGGGGGAAGCCAAAAACATTCAGTACTTC
CASSSGGEAKNIQYF
>TRBV6-6|NA|TRBD1|TRBJ1-1
TGTGCCAGCAGTTACCAAATAACAGGGGCTGAAGCTTTCTTT
CASSYQITGAEAFF
>TRBV4-3|NA|NA|TRBJ1-3
TGCGCCAGCAGCCAAGATAGCGACGCTCCAAACACCATATATTTT
CASSQDSDAPNTIYF
>TRBV20-1|NA|NA|TRBJ2-7
TGCAGTGCTAGAGGGGCCTACGAGCAGTACTTC
CSARGAYEQYF
>TRBV5-6|NA|NA|TRBJ1-2
TGTGCCAGCAGCTTGGTTCCTGTGGGAGACTATGGCTACACCTTC
CASSLVPVGDYGYTF
>TRBV12-3/TRBV12-4|NA|NA|TRBJ2-7
TGTGCCAGCAGTTTAAGCGCCTCCTACGAGCAGTACTTC
CASSLSASYEQYF
>TRBV24-1|NA|TRBD1|TRBJ1-1
TGTGCCACCAGTGATTCCGGGGACAGTCGGGGGAACACTGAAGCTTTCTTT
CATSDSGDSRGNTEAFF
>TRBV5-1|NA|TRBD1|TRBJ2-3
TGCGCCAGCAGCTTGGGGACAGGGACAGATACGCAGTATTTT
CASSLGTGTDTQYF
>TRBV29-1|once|TRBD1|TRBJ2-2
TGCAGCGTTGCGAGAACAGGGGGCTCCGGGGAGCTGTTTTTT
CSVARTGGSGELFF